This T cell receptor beta chain was identified in a study of shared clonotypes between healthy human individuals. Trimming cost V 0 bases and J 5 bases, with 12 bases left between them. Germline lookup yields CDR1 SGDLS and CDR2 YYNGEE. This CDR3 is 15 amino acids long. Produced via immunoSEQ multiplex PCR; TCRdb's table is partial and in-frame only. The profile covers fewer than 2.5 million clones, with over 85% appearing a single time and around 0.4% taken by the ten largest. J is TRBJ2-1 and V is TRBV9, with D maybe TRBD1 (5 bases). The TCR was taken from a man in his late teens or twenties in good health. Some clones in this sample may be carry-over from other donors' samples. The sample taken for sequencing was naive CD4+ T cells from PBMCs. Documented subset: CD45RA+ positively selected. The CDR3 region has the DNA TGTGCCAGCAGCGTAGGGTGGACATGGGACAATGAGCAGTTCTTC. Its protein product is CASSVGWTWDNEQFF.